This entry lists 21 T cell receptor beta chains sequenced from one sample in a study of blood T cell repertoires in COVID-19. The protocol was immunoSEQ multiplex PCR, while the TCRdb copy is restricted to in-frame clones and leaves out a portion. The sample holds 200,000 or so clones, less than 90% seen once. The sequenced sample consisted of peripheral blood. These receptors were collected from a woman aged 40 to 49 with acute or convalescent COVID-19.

CDR3 loop: CASRIREQLNYGYTF. CDR3 coding DNA: TGTGCCAGTAGAATCAGGGAACAACTGAACTATGGCTACACCTTC. The V and J genes are TRBV19 and TRBJ1-2; D is possibly TRBD1 (5 bases). Trimming removed 6 bases from V and 2 bases from J, with 16 bases in between. CDR3 size: 15 residues. Germline V gene sequence: CDR1 LNHDA, CDR2 SQIVND (reference sequence).

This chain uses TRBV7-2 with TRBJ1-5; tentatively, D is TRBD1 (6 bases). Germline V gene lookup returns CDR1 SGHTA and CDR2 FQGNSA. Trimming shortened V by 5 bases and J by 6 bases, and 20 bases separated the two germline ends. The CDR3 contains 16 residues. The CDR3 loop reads CASSPRGVSDSQPQHF. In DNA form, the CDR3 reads TGTGCCAGCAGCCCCAGGGGAGTTTCAGATTCTCAGCCCCAGCATTTT.

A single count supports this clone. The DNA of the CDR3 is TGTGCCACCAATCCCCGGGACAGGGATACGCAGTATTTT. It codes for CATNPRDRDTQYF. The chain is built from TRBV28 and TRBJ2-3; TRBD1 matches 8 bases. CDR3 length: 13 residues. Germline V gives CDR1 MDHEN, CDR2 SYDVKM. Trimming at V came to 10 bases and at J to 6 bases, leaving 9 bases not matched to a gene. The full variable domain, completed using reference TRBV28 and TRBJ2-3, is DVKVTQSSRYLVKRTGEKVFLECVQDMDHENMFWYRQDPGLGLRLIYFSYDVKMKEKGDIPEGYSVSREKKERFSLILESASTNQTSMYLCATNPRDRDTQYFGPGTRLTVL.

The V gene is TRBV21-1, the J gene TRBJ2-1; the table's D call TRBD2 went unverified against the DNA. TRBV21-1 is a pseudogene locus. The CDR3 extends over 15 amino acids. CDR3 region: CASTHSGGVYNEQFF. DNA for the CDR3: TGTGCCAGCACCCATAGCGGGGGAGTCTACAATGAGCAGTTCTTC.

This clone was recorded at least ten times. The CDR3 reads CASSPGQVTTDTQYF. CDR3 nucleotides: TGTGCCAGTAGTCCAGGACAGGTAACCACAGATACGCAGTATTTT. The chain recombines TRBV19 with TRBJ2-3; 7 nucleotides agree with TRBD1. Germline CDR1 LNHDA, CDR2 SQIVND (reference sequence). Trimming at V came to 5 bases and at J to 2 bases, leaving 7 bases not matched to a gene. The CDR3 contains 15 residues.

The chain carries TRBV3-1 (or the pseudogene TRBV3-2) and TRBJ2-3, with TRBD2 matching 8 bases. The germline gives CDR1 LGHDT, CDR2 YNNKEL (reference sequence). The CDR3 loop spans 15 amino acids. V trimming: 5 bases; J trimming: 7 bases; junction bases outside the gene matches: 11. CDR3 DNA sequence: TGTGCCAGCAGCTCGGCCCGGGCGGGAGGCTATACGCAGTATTTT. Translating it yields CASSSARAGGYTQYF.

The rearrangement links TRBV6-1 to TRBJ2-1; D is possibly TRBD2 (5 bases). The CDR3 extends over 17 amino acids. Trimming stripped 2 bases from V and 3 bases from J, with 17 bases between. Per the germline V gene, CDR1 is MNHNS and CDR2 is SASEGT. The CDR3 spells CASSERWGWEHYNEQFF. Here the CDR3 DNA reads TGTGCCAGCAGTGAAAGATGGGGTTGGGAGCACTACAATGAGCAGTTCTTC.

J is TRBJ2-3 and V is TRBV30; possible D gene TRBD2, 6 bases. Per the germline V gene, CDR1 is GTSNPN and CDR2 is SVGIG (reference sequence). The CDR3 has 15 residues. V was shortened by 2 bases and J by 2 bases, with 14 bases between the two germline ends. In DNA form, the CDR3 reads TGTGCCTGGAGTCCCAGAGCGGGTGTCACAGATACGCAGTATTTT. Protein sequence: CAWSPRAGVTDTQYF.

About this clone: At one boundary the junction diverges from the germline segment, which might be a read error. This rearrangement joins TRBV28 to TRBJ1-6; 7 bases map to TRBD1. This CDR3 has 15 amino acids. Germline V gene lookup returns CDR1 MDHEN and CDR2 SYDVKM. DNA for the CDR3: TGTGCCAGCAGCTTATCAGGGGGAATGGGTTCACCCCTCCACTTT. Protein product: CASSLSGGMGSPLHF.

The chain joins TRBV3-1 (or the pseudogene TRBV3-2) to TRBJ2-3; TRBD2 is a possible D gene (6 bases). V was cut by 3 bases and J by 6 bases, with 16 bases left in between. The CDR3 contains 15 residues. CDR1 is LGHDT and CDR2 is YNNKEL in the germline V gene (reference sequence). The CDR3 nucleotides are TGTGCCAGCAGCCAGGGGACTGGCCAGGTGGATACGCAGTATTTT. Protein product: CASSQGTGQVDTQYF.

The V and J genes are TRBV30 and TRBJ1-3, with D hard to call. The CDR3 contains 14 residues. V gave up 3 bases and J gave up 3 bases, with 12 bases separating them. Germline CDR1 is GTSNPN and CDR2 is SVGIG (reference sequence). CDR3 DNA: TGTGCCTGGAGAGTCCCCGGAGGTGGAAACACCATATATTTT. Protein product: CAWRVPGGGNTIYF.

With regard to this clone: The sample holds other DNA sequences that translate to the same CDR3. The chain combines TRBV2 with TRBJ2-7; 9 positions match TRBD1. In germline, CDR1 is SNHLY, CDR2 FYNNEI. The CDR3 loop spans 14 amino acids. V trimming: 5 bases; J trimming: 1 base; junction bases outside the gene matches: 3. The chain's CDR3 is CASSPGQGSYEQYF. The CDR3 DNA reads TGTGCCAGCAGTCCGGGACAGGGTTCCTACGAGCAGTACTTC.

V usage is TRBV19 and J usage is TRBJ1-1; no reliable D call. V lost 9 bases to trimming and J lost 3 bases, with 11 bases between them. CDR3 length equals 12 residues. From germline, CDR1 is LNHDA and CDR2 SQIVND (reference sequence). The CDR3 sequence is CASTDGYTEAFF. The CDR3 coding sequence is TGTGCCAGCACAGACGGCTACACTGAAGCTTTCTTT.

The CDR3 DNA reads as TGTGCCTGGGACCGCTTCGGGGTGGACACTGAAGCTTTCTTT. Encoded protein: CAWDRFGVDTEAFF. V is TRBV30 and J is TRBJ1-1; D is ambiguous. The CDR3 covers 14 residues. V was trimmed by 5 bases and J by 3 bases, leaving 16 bases between them. CDR1 is GTSNPN and CDR2 is SVGIG in the germline V gene (reference sequence).

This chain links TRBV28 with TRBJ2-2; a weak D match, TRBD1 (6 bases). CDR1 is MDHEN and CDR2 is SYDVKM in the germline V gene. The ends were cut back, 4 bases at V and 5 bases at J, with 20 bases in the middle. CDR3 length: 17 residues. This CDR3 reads CASSSWTAPVGTGELFF. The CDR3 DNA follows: TGTGCCAGCAGTTCTTGGACAGCCCCCGTGGGGACCGGGGAGCTGTTTTTT. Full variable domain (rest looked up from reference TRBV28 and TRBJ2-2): DVKVTQSSRYLVKRTGEKVFLECVQDMDHENMFWYRQDPGLGLRLIYFSYDVKMKEKGDIPEGYSVSREKKERFSLILESASTNQTSMYLCASSSWTAPVGTGELFFGEGSRLTVL.

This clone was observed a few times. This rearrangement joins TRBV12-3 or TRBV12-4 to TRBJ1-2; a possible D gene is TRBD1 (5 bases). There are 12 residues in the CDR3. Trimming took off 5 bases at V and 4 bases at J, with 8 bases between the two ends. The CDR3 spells CASSMTVYGYTF. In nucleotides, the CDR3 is TGTGCCAGCAGTATGACAGTCTATGGCTACACCTTC.

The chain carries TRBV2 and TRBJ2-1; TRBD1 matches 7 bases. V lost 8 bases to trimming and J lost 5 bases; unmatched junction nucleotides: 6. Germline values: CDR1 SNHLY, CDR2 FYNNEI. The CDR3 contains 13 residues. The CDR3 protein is CASWRTGNNEQFF. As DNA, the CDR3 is TGTGCCAGCTGGAGGACAGGCAACAATGAGCAGTTCTTC.

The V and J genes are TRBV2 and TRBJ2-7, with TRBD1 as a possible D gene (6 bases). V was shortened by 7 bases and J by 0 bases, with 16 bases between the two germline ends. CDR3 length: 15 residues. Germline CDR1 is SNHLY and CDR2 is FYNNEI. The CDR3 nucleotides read TGTGCCAGCACCCAGGGTCAGGGGCCCTCCTACGAGCAGTACTTC. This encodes CASTQGQGPSYEQYF.

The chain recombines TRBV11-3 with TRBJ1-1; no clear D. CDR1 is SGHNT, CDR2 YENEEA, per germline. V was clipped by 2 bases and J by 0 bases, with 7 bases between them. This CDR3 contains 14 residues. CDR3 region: CASSLSHLNTEAFF. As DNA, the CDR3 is TGTGCCAGCAGCTTAAGCCATTTGAACACTGAAGCTTTCTTT.

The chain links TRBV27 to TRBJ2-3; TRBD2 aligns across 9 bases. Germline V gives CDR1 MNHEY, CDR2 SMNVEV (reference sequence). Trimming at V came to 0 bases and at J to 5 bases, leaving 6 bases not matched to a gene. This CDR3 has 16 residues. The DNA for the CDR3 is TGTGCCAGCAGTTTATCTAGCGGGAGACGGGGAGATACGCAGTATTTT. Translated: CASSLSSGRRGDTQYF.

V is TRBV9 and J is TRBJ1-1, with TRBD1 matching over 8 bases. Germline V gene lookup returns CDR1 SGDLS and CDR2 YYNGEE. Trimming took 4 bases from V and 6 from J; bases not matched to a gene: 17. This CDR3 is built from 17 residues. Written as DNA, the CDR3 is TGTGCCAGCAGCCGCCGGACAGGGTCAACCGGGGCGGCTGAAGCTTTCTTT. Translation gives CASSRRTGSTGAAEAFF.